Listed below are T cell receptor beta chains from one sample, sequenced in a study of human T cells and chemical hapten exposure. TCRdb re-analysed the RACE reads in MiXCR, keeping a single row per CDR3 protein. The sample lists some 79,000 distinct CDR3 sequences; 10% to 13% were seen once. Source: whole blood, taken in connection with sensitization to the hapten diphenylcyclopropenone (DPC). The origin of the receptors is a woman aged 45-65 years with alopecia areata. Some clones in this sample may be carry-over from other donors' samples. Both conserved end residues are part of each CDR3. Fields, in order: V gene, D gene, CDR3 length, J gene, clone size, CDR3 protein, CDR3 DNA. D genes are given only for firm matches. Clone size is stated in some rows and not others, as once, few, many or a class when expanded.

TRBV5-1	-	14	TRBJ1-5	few	CASSLDPDNQPQHF	TGCGCCAGCAGCTTGGACCCAGATAATCAGCCCCAGCATTTT
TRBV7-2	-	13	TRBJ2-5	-	CASRRSLTETQYF	TGTGCCAGCAGGAGAAGTTTGACGGAGACCCAGTACTTC
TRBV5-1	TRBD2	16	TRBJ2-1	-	CASSPVLAGAYNEQFF	TGCGCCAGCAGCCCGGTCCTAGCGGGGGCCTACAATGAGCAGTTCTTC
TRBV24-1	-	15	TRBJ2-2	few	CATSDPLRGTGELFF	TGTGCCACCAGTGATCCGCTGAGGGGAACCGGGGAGCTGTTTTTT
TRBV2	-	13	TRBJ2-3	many	CARKGSGTDTQYF	TGTGCCCGGAAGGGGTCTGGCACAGATACGCAGTATTTT
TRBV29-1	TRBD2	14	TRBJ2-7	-	CSVRLAGGPSEQYF	TGCAGCGTCCGACTAGCGGGAGGGCCGAGCGAGCAGTACTTC
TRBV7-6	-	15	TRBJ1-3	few	CASSLEAGTGNTIYF	TGTGCCAGCAGCTTAGAGGCAGGGACTGGAAACACCATATATTTT
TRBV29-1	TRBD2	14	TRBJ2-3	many	CSVQTSGITDTQYF	TGCAGCGTCCAAACTAGCGGGATTACAGATACGCAGTATTTT
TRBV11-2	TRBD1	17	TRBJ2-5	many	CASSLLAGTGRWETQYF	TGTGCCAGCAGCTTACTGGCTGGGACAGGGAGATGGGAGACCCAGTACTTC
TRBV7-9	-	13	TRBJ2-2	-	CASSGPTAGELFF	TGTGCCAGCTCCGGACCCACGGCCGGGGAGCTGTTTTTT
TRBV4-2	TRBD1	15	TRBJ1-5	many	CASSPQGAGNQPQHF	TGTGCCAGCAGCCCCCAGGGGGCGGGCAATCAGCCCCAGCATTTT
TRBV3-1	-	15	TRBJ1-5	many	CASSQVMGSNQPQHF	TGTGCCAGCAGCCAAGTTATGGGGAGCAATCAGCCCCAGCATTTT
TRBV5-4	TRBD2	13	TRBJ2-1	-	CASSLSGGYEQFF	TGTGCCAGCAGCCTGAGCGGGGGCTATGAGCAGTTCTTC
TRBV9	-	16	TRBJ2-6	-	CASSSRGFSGANVLTF	TGTGCCAGCAGCAGCCGGGGCTTCTCTGGGGCCAACGTCCTGACTTTC
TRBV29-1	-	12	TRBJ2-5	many	CSVEASQETQYF	TGCAGCGTTGAGGCTAGCCAAGAGACCCAGTACTTC
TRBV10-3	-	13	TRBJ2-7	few	CAIRPGQVYEQYF	TGTGCCATCAGACCGGGACAAGTATACGAGCAGTACTTC
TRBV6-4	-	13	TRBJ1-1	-	CASGRELNTEAFF	TGTGCCAGCGGCCGGGAATTGAACACTGAAGCTTTCTTT
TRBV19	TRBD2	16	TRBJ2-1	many	CASSGPSGRVVNEQFF	TGTGCCAGTAGTGGGCCTAGCGGGAGGGTTGTGAATGAGCAGTTCTTC